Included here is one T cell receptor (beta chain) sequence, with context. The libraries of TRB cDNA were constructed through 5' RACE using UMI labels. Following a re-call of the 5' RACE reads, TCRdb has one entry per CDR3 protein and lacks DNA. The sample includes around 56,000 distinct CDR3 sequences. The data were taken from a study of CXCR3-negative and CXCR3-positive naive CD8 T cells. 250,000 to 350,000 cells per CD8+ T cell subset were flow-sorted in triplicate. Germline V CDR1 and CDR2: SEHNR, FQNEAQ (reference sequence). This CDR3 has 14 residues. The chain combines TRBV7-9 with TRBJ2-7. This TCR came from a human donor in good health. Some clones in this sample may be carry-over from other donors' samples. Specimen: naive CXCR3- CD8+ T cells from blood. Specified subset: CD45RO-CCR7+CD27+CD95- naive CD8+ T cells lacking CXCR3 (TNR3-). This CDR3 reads CASSVTENSYEQYF.